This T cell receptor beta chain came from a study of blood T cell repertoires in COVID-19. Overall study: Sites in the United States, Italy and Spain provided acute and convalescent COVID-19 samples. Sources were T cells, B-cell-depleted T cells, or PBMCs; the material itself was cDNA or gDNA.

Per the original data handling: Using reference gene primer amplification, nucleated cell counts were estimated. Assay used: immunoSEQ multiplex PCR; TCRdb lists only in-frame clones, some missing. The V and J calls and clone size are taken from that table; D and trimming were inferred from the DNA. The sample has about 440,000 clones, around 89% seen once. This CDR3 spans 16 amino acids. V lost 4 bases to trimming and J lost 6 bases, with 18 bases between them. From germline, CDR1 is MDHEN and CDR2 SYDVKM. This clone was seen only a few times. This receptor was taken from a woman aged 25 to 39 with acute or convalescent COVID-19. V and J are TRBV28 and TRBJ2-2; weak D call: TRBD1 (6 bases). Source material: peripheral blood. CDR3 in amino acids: CASSSPQGFRAGELFF. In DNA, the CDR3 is TGTGCCAGCAGTTCCCCACAGGGATTCCGTGCCGGGGAGCTGTTTTTT.